One and the same sample provided the 18 T cell receptor beta chains below, sequenced in a study of human T cells and chemical hapten exposure. Time point specified: patch test 3, about 24 weeks after DPC sensitization. Treatment denoted: therapeutic diphenylcyclopropenone sensitization with weekly scalp DPC. TCRdb independently ran MiXCR on the RACE reads; one entry per CDR3 protein. The table has 95,000 to 150,000 distinct CDR3 sequences, 10% to 12% seen once; the top ten hold around 2.5%. Here the sequenced sample was whole blood, taken in connection with sensitization to the hapten diphenylcyclopropenone (DPC). The source of these receptors is a woman aged 50 to 60 with alopecia areata. Some clones in this sample may be carry-over from other donors' samples.

There are a few counts of this clonotype. The chain combines TRBV7-6 with TRBJ1-1; no reliable D call. The CDR3 is made up of 13 amino acids. The V end was cut by 2 bases, the J end by 1 base, with 5 bases between. Germline assignment: CDR1 SGHVS and CDR2 FNYEAQ. In DNA, the CDR3 is TGTGCCAGCAGCTTATTGAGGAACACTGAAGCTTTCTTT. Translating it yields CASSLLRNTEAFF.

This clonotype was recorded a few times. The gene calls are TRBV12-3 or TRBV12-4 and TRBJ2-1, with 10 bases identical to TRBD1. With V trimmed by 1 base and J by 9 bases, 6 bases remained unmatched. The length of the CDR3 is 15 residues. The CDR3 DNA is TGTGCCAGCAGTTTAGGAGGGGACAGGGGAGGTGAGCAGTTCTTC. Translating gives CASSLGGDRGGEQFF.

The genes are TRBV20-1 and TRBJ1-5, with D perhaps matching TRBD1 (5 bases). The CDR3 is 14 residues long. CDR1 is DFQATT, CDR2 SNEGSKA, per germline (reference sequence). The V gene lost 0 bases and the J gene lost 6 bases, with 12 bases spanning the gap. The CDR3 loop is CSARDGGVSQPQHF. The CDR3 DNA is TGCAGTGCTAGAGATGGGGGGGTAAGTCAGCCCCAGCATTTT.

The chain joins TRBV14 to TRBJ2-7, with 7 bases lining up with TRBD1. V trimming: 4 bases; J trimming: 3 bases; junction bases outside the gene matches: 6. This CDR3 has 14 residues. Per the germline V gene, CDR1 is SGHDN and CDR2 is FVKESK. In DNA form, the CDR3 reads TGTGCCAGCAGCCCCTGGACAGGCCTCTACGAGCAGTACTTC. This encodes CASSPWTGLYEQYF.

The CDR3 reads CASRIQGSLAGELFF. The CDR3 DNA reads TGTGCCAGCAGGATACAGGGCTCTTTGGCCGGGGAGCTGTTTTTT. V and J are TRBV6-5 and TRBJ2-2, with D maybe TRBD1 (6 bases). Trimming took off 6 bases at V and 6 bases at J, with 17 bases between the two ends. The CDR3 contains 15 residues. Germline assignment: CDR1 MNHEY and CDR2 SVGAGI.

CDR3 bases: TGTGCCAGCAGTTTAGCGGCCGCCTACGAGCAGTACTTC. Amino acids: CASSLAAAYEQYF. The genes are TRBV12-3 or TRBV12-4 and TRBJ2-7; no clear D gene. The CDR3 consists of 13 residues. The V end lost 0 bases, the J end lost 2 bases, and 5 bases lay between the germline ends.

This clonotype has only a few counts. V usage is TRBV7-6 and J usage is TRBJ1-4; D gene uncertain. CDR3 length equals 16 residues. V lost 2 bases and J 0 bases, leaving 10 bases between the germline ends. CDR1 is SGHVS, CDR2 FNYEAQ, per germline. The chain's CDR3 is CASSLRFPATNEKLFF. The CDR3 region has the DNA TGTGCCAGCAGCTTACGATTCCCTGCAACTAATGAAAAACTGTTTTTT.

The V call is TRBV2, the J call TRBJ1-6, with D possibly TRBD1 on 5 matching bases. Deletions cut 8 bases from V and 7 bases from J, with 18 bases between. The CDR3 is made up of 15 amino acids. The germline gives CDR1 SNHLY, CDR2 FYNNEI. The CDR3 reads CASSPGGGRNSPLHF. DNA of the CDR3: TGTGCCAGCTCCCCTGGCGGGGGTCGGAATTCACCCCTCCACTTT.

The gene calls are TRBV5-4 and TRBJ1-5, with 7 bases aligning to TRBD1. Germline loops: CDR1 SGHNT, CDR2 YYREEE (reference sequence). Trimming at V came to 1 base and at J to 7 bases, leaving 5 bases not matched to a gene. The CDR3 runs to 14 residues. The chain's CDR3 is CASSLQGVHQPQHF. The CDR3 DNA reads as TGTGCCAGCAGCTTGCAGGGGGTTCACCAGCCCCAGCATTTT.

This clonotype has only a few counts. The chain combines TRBV2 with TRBJ2-5; 10 positions agree with TRBD1. J was trimmed by 0 bases and V by 4 bases; bases with no gene match: 5. This CDR3 has 16 amino acids. Germline-derived CDR1 and CDR2 are SNHLY and FYNNEI. The CDR3 loop is CASSVFGTGDQETQYF. DNA for the CDR3: TGTGCCAGCAGTGTCTTTGGGACAGGGGACCAAGAGACCCAGTACTTC.

Many counts were recorded for this clonotype. This rearrangement joins TRBV20-1 to TRBJ2-7, with 12 nucleotides matching TRBD2. J gave up 4 bases and V 3 bases, and 13 bases lay outside the gene matches. CDR1 DFQATT and CDR2 SNEGSKA come from the germline V gene (reference sequence). This CDR3 is built from 17 residues. CDR3 sequence (DNA): TGCAGTGCTAGGCTAGCGGGAGGGCCCGGACACCTATACGAGCAGTACTTC. Its translation: CSARLAGGPGHLYEQYF.

This chain links TRBV27 with TRBJ2-3; D is unclear. The CDR3 extends over 13 amino acids. The germline V gene encodes CDR1 MNHEY and CDR2 SMNVEV (reference sequence). V lost 3 bases to trimming and J lost 0 bases, with 4 bases between them. The CDR3 DNA is TGTGCCAGCAGTTTCCTTAGCACAGATACGCAGTATTTT. The encoded protein is CASSFLSTDTQYF.

This clonotype has a count of ten or more. This chain connects TRBV7-9 to TRBJ1-1; TRBD1 matches 7 bases. Germline loops: CDR1 SEHNR, CDR2 FQNEAQ (reference sequence). The CDR3 is 12 residues long. Trimming at V came to 11 bases and at J to 5 bases, leaving 8 bases not matched to a gene. The CDR3 DNA is TGTGCCGGTCGACAGGGAGGGACTGAAGCTTTCTTT. Its translation is CAGRQGGTEAFF.

In its sample, this clonotype was seen many times. This chain joins TRBV15 and TRBJ2-1; weak D call: TRBD2 (6 bases). Trimming cost V 5 bases and J 5 bases, with 16 bases left between them. The CDR3 is 15 residues long. Germline CDR1 reads LNHNV; CDR2 reads YYDKDF (reference sequence). The CDR3 sequence is CATSSGTGAHNEQFF. The CDR3 DNA sequence: TGTGCCACCAGCTCCGGGACTGGGGCCCACAATGAGCAGTTCTTC.

This chain joins TRBV20-1 and TRBJ2-7; possible D gene TRBD1, 6 bases. The CDR3 runs 14 residues. Germline V gene data show CDR1 as DFQATT and CDR2 as SNEGSKA (reference sequence). V gave up 4 bases and J gave up 2 bases, with 15 bases separating them. The DNA for the CDR3 is TGCAGTGCTACGCCGGGACACCGTCCCTACGAGCAGTACTTC. Residues: CSATPGHRPYEQYF.

This clonotype was counted many times. This sequence joins TRBV20-1 and TRBJ2-1, with 16 positions matching TRBD2. This CDR3 is 16 amino acids long. Unmatched junction bases numbered 9, after V lost 6 bases and J lost 7 bases. Germline V gives CDR1 DFQATT, CDR2 SNEGSKA (reference sequence). CDR3 nucleotides: TGCAGTGCCACCGGGACTAGCGGGGGGGCCAGGAATGAGCAGTTCTTC. Protein: CSATGTSGGARNEQFF.

This clonotype has a count of ten or more. V usage is TRBV20-1 and J usage is TRBJ2-7, with D tentatively TRBD1 or TRBD2 (5 bases each). There are 15 residues in the CDR3. V was clipped by 1 base and J by 6 bases, with 19 bases between them. The germline gives CDR1 DFQATT, CDR2 SNEGSKA (reference sequence). In nucleotides, the CDR3 is TGCAGTGCTAGAGTAATCGGGACCTCCCCTCTCGAGCAGTACTTC. Its protein product is CSARVIGTSPLEQYF.

The table lists this clonotype with many counts. This chain's CDR3 is CASSPASTDTQYF. The DNA for the CDR3 is TGTGCCAGCAGCCCCGCGAGCACAGATACGCAGTATTTT. V and J are TRBV7-8 and TRBJ2-3; D is unresolved. V shed 5 bases and J shed 0 bases, with 6 bases lying between them. Germline CDR1 SGHVS, CDR2 FQNEAQ. There are 13 residues in the CDR3.